The clone carrying this T cell receptor beta chain was seen many times. Its antigen is not known. The TCR beta CDR3 regions underwent amplification using RNA transcripts as the source. The HTBI primer set was used in a first-round RT-PCR of the TCR CDR3. TCRdb re-derived calls from the multiplex PCR reads in MiXCR, one entry per CDR3 protein. This table has about 340,000 distinct CDR3 sequences, roughly a fifth appearing once. The data stem from a study of T cells in Graves' hyperthyroidism and ophthalmopathy. Whole-study results and caveats: Prediction of ophthalmopathy progression came a median about 6 months pre-onset. Blood shared most expanded thyroid clonotypes above 0.001. From stable hyperthyroidism, ophthalmopathy was set apart by a 13 V-J model.

The length of the CDR3 is 14 residues. V was trimmed by 6 bases and J by 2 bases, leaving 14 bases between them. Germline V gene sequence: CDR1 DFQATT, CDR2 SNEGSKA (reference sequence). Sequencing was performed on blood. The chain uses TRBV20-1 and TRBJ2-1, with a tentative D call TRBD2 (6 bases). The TCR was taken from a woman in her forties or fifties with Graves' hyperthyroidism. CDR3 sequence (DNA): TGCAGTGCATCTTCGGGACTTCCCTACAATGAGCAGTTCTTC. Encoded protein: CSASSGLPYNEQFF.